A single sample gave rise to the 14 T cell receptor beta chains below, sequenced in a study of blood T cell repertoires in COVID-19. Data came from immunoSEQ multiplex PCR; TCRdb stores just in-frame clones and leaves some out. Altogether 250,000 to 300,000 clones are present, 80% to 85% being singletons, with the ten largest covering over 4%. The sequencing input was PBMCs or T cells enriched from blood (not recorded which). These receptor sequences come from a man aged 35-49 years who had been exposed to COVID-19.

This chain joins TRBV19 and TRBJ2-1; D gene uncertain. Between the trimmed V and J ends, which lost 4 bases and 9 bases, there was a span of 25 bases. Germline assignment: CDR1 LNHDA and CDR2 SQIVND (reference sequence). This CDR3 has 17 residues. Written as DNA, the CDR3 is TGTGCCAGTAGTACCCCTTTTATTAGCCAGCCTCGTTCTGAGCAGTTCTTC. Translating gives CASSTPFISQPRSEQFF.

This chain's CDR3 is CASSPPDRAEAFF. In nucleotides, the CDR3 is TGTGCCAGCAGCCCTCCGGACAGGGCTGAAGCTTTCTTT. V and J are TRBV5-6 and TRBJ1-1; 8 bases fit TRBD1. The junction had 5 bases not matched to a gene; V was cut back by 4 bases and J by 6 bases. Germline V gene sequence: CDR1 SGHDT, CDR2 YYEEEE. The CDR3 contains 13 residues.

In this sample, this clone turned up once. The CDR3 DNA follows: TGTGCCAGCAACGTGGAGGTAGACCAAGAGACCCAGTACTTC. It encodes CASNVEVDQETQYF. This sequence joins TRBV2 and TRBJ2-5; tentative D call: TRBD2 (5 bases). V was clipped by 7 bases and J by 0 bases, with 12 bases between them. Germline CDR1 and CDR2: SNHLY and FYNNEI. The CDR3 spans 14 residues. The full variable domain, with the rest looked up from reference TRBV2 and TRBJ2-5, is EPEVTQTPSHQVTQMGQEVILRCVPISNHLYFYWYRQILGQKVEFLVSFYNNEISEKSEIFDDQFSVERPDGSNFTLKIRSTKLEDSAMYFCASNVEVDQETQYFGPGTRLLVL.

The chain carries TRBV30 and TRBJ1-3, with 8 bases that match TRBD1. Germline lookup yields CDR1 GTSNPN and CDR2 SVGIG (reference sequence). The CDR3 runs to 18 residues. With 2 bases clipped from V and 0 bases from J, the junction kept 12 bases outside the gene matches. CDR3 sequence (DNA): TGTGCCTGGAGTCAGGACAGGGTCTCCATCCTCTCTGGAAACACCATATATTTT. The encoded protein is CAWSQDRVSILSGNTIYF.

With regard to this clone: Other DNA sequences in the sample encode the same CDR3. V and J are TRBV3-1 (or the pseudogene TRBV3-2) and TRBJ1-3; D is unclear. The CDR3 spans 13 residues. Trimming shortened V by 1 base and J by 4 bases, and 5 bases separated the two germline ends. Germline CDR1 and CDR2: LGHDT and YNNKEL (reference sequence). CDR3 sequence (DNA): TGTGCCAGCAGCCAAGTCGGGGGAAACACCATATATTTT. Encoded protein: CASSQVGGNTIYF.

The rearrangement joins TRBV2 to TRBJ2-3, with D possibly matching TRBD1 (5 bases). Looked up from germline, CDR1 is SNHLY and CDR2 is FYNNEI. Trimming cost V 6 bases and J 5 bases, with 15 bases left between them. The CDR3 extends over 14 amino acids. CDR3: CASRGRPSGDTQYF. The CDR3 DNA is TGTGCCAGCAGGGGGCGGCCCTCAGGAGATACGCAGTATTTT.

The CDR3 sequence: CASAGALHQPQHF. The CDR3 coding sequence is TGTGCCAGTGCAGGGGCGCTCCATCAGCCCCAGCATTTT. The V gene is TRBV19, the J gene TRBJ1-5, with D possibly matching TRBD1 (6 bases). In germline, CDR1 is LNHDA, CDR2 SQIVND (reference sequence). V was shortened by 8 bases and J by 5 bases, with 13 bases between the two germline ends. This CDR3 has 13 residues.

CDR3 bases: TGTGCCAGCAGCTTAGGTCTAAGAGACACAGATACGCAGTATTTT. Its translation: CASSLGLRDTDTQYF. The chain couples TRBV11-2 to TRBJ2-3; D not certain. Germline V gene sequence: CDR1 SGHAT, CDR2 FQNNGV. The CDR3 loop spans 15 amino acids. Trimming took 1 base from V and 2 from J, leaving 10 bases between them.

The rearrangement links TRBV6-5 to TRBJ1-1; D is undetermined. Germline V gene lookup returns CDR1 MNHEY and CDR2 SVGAGI. V dropped 0 bases and J dropped 4 bases, with 12 bases sitting between them. CDR3 size: 15 residues. The CDR3 spells CASSYSFRDLTEAFF. DNA for the CDR3: TGTGCCAGCAGTTACTCCTTCCGGGATCTCACTGAAGCTTTCTTT.

V and J are TRBV29-1 and TRBJ2-7; TRBD2 is a possible D gene (5 bases). V was clipped by 3 bases and J by 5 bases, with 11 bases between them. From germline, CDR1 is SQVTM and CDR2 ANQGSEA. The CDR3 consists of 12 residues. CDR3 in DNA: TGCAGCGTTGAGGGAGATTTTGACGAGCAGTACTTC. Protein product: CSVEGDFDEQYF.

This chain's CDR3 is CASSPTEADTQYF. CDR3 sequence (DNA): TGCGCCAGCAGCCCAACCGAGGCAGATACGCAGTATTTT. The V call is TRBV5-1, the J call TRBJ2-3; D unresolved. V was shortened by 4 bases and J by 4 bases, with 10 bases between the two germline ends. The CDR3 is made up of 13 amino acids. Germline assignment: CDR1 SGHRS and CDR2 YFSETQ.

This clone was observed a single time. The V call is TRBV18, the J call TRBJ1-2; possibly TRBD1 for D (5 bases). V shed 2 bases and J shed 2 bases, with 12 bases lying between them. This CDR3 has 15 residues. Germline lookup yields CDR1 KGHSH and CDR2 LQKENI. CDR3 sequence (DNA): TGTGCCAGCTCACCAGAAGGAGCAGGGAACTATGGCTACACCTTC. Translating it yields CASSPEGAGNYGYTF.

With respect to this clone: The sample carries other DNA sequences with the same CDR3. This chain uses TRBV7-9 with TRBJ2-5; 9 bases match TRBD2. The CDR3 has 16 residues. CDR1 SEHNR and CDR2 FQNEAQ come from the germline V gene (reference sequence). V was clipped by 1 base and J by 2 bases; unmatched bases: 5. The chain's CDR3 is CASSLGVAGAQETQYF. CDR3 in DNA: TGTGCCAGCAGCTTAGGGGTAGCGGGAGCGCAAGAGACCCAGTACTTC.

CDR3 protein: CASSDTTGLNPSEQFF. The CDR3 DNA reads as TGTGCCAGCAGCGACACGACAGGGCTCAACCCTAGTGAGCAGTTCTTC. This rearrangement joins TRBV9 to TRBJ2-1; TRBD1 aligns across 7 bases. V lost 3 bases and J lost 9; bases outside the gene matches: 15. The CDR3 is 16 residues long. Per the germline V gene, CDR1 is SGDLS and CDR2 is YYNGEE.